This T cell receptor beta chain was observed in a study of cytotoxic CD8 clonotypes in ibrutinib-treated CLL. Study overall: The group held more than 10 relapsed/refractory and roughly 15 treatment-naive patients, with some 17 IGHV unmutated. Partial responses totalled approximately 25 and complete responses 2; after median about six years, approximately 15 remained remitted and roughly twelve progressed.

Study-level points and caveats: Shared public clonotypes were rare, and on treatment they either got smaller or stayed the same.

From germline, CDR1 is LGHNA and CDR2 YNFKEQ. CDR3 length: 16 residues. With 0 bases removed from V and 5 bases from J, the gap between germline ends came to 13 bases. Sequencing used immunoSEQ multiplex PCR; TCRdb keeps in-frame clones, though not all of them. This sample has 9,300 or so clones, with around 63% found just once. On this clone: Its antigen is unidentified.

The chain employs TRBV4-2 and TRBJ2-2; no definite D call. The TCR was taken from a human donor with chronic lymphocytic leukemia. The source material was PBMCs, sampled before ibrutinib treatment. Written as DNA, the CDR3 is TGTGCCAGCAGCCAAGAGGAAGTGGGTTTAACCGGGGAGCTGTTTTTT. Translating gives CASSQEEVGLTGELFF.